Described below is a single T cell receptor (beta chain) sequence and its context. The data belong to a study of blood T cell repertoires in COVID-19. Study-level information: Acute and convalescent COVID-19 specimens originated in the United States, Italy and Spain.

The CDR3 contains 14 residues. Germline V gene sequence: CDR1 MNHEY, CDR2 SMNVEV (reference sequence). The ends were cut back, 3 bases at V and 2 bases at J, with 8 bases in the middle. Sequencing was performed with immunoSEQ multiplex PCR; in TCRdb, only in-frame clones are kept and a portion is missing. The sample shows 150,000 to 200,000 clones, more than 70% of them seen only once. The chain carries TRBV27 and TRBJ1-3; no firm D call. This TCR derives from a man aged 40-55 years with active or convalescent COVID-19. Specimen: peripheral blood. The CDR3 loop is CASSFRQTGNTIYF. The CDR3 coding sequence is TGTGCCAGCAGTTTCAGGCAGACTGGAAACACCATATATTTT.